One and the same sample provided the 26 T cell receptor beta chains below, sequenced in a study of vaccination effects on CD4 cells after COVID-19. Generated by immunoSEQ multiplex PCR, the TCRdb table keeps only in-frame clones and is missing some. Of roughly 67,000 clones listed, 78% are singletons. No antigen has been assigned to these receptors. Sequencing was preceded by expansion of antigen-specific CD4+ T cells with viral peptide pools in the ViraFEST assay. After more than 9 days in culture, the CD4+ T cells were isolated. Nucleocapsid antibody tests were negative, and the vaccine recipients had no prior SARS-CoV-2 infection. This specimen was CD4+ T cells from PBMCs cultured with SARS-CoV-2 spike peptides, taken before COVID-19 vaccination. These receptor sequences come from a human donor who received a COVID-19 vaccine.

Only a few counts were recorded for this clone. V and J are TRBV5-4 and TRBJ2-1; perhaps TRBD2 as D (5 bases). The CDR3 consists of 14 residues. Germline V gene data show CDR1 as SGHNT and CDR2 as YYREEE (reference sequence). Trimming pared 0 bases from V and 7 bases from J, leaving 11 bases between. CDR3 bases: TGTGCCAGCAGCTTGGTATCAGAGCGGAATGAGCAGTTCTTC. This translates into CASSLVSERNEQFF.

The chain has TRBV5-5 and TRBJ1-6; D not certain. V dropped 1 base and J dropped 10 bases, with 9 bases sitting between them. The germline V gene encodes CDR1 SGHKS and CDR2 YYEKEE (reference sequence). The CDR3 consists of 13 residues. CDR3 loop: CASSLSPESPLHF. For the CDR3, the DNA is TGTGCCAGCAGCTTGAGTCCGGAATCACCCCTCCACTTT.

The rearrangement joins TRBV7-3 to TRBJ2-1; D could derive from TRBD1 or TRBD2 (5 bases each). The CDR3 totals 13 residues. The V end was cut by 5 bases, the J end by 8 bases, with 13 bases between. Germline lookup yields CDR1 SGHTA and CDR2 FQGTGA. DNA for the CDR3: TGTGCCAGCAGCCCATGGAGAGGGGATGAGCAGTTCTTC. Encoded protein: CASSPWRGDEQFF.

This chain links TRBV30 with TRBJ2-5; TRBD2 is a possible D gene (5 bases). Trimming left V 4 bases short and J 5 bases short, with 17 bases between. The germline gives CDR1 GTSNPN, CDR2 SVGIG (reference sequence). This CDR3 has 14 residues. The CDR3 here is CAWTVPGIRETQYF. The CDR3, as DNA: TGTGCCTGGACCGTACCCGGGATTCGGGAGACCCAGTACTTC.

CDR3 coding DNA: TGTGCCAGCTCACCTCCTCAGGGGCTGGAGGGAAACACCATATATTTT. This translates into CASSPPQGLEGNTIYF. The chain has TRBV18 and TRBJ1-3; weak D call: TRBD1 (6 bases). CDR3 length: 16 residues. Germline CDR1 KGHSH, CDR2 LQKENI. Trimming left V 3 bases short and J 4 bases short, with 16 bases between.

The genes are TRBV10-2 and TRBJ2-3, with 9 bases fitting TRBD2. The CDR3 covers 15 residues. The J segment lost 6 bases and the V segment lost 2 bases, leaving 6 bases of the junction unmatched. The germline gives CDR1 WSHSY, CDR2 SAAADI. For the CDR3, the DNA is TGCGCCAGCAGTGAGCTGGGCGGGGGGGCGGATACGCAGTATTTT. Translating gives CASSELGGGADTQYF.

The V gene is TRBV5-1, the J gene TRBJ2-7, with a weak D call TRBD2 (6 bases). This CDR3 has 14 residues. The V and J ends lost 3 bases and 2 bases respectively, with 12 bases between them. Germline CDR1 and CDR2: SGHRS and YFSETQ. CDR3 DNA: TGCGCCAGCAGCTCCGGGACTTCCCCCTACGAGCAGTACGTC. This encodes CASSSGTSPYEQYV.

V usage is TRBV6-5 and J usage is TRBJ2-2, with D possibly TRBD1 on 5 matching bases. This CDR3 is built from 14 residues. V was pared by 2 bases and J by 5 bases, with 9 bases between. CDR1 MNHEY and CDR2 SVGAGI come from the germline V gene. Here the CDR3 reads CASSYGAETGELFF. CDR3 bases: TGTGCCAGCAGTTACGGGGCGGAAACCGGGGAGCTGTTTTTT.

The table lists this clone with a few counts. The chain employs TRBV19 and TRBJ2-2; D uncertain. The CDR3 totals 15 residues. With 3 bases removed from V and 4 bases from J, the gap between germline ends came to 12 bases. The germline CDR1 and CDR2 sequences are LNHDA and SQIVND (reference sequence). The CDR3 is CASSIQGGITGELFF. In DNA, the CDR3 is TGTGCCAGTAGTATTCAAGGCGGCATCACCGGGGAGCTGTTTTTT.

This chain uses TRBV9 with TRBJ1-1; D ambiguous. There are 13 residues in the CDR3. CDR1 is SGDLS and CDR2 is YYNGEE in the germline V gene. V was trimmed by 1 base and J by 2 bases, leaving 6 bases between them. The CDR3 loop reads CASSVQGNTEAFF. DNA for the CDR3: TGTGCCAGCAGCGTACAAGGAAACACTGAAGCTTTCTTT.

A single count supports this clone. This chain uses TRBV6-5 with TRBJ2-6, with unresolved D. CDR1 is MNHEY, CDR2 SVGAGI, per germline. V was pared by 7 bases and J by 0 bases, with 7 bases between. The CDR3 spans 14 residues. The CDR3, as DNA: TGTGCCAGCACCGAATTCTCTGGGGCCAACGTCCTGACTTTC. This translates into CASTEFSGANVLTF.

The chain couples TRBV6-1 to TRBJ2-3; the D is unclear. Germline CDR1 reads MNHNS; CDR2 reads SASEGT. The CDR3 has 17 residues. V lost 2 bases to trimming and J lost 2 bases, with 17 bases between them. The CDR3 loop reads CASSETWGRRPTDTQYF. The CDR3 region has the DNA TGTGCCAGCAGTGAAACCTGGGGAAGGCGCCCCACAGATACGCAGTATTTT.

The CDR3 region is CASSPGTSAYTDTQYF. CDR3 bases: TGCGCCAGCAGCCCGGGGACTAGCGCCTACACAGATACGCAGTATTTT. The genes are TRBV5-1 and TRBJ2-3, with 10 bases that match TRBD2. J gave up 2 bases and V 4 bases, and 7 bases lay outside the gene matches. In germline, CDR1 is SGHRS, CDR2 YFSETQ. The CDR3 contains 16 residues.

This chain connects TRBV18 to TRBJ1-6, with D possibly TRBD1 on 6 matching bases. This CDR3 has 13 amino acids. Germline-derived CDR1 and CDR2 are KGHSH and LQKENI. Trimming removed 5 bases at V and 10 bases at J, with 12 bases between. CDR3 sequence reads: CASSSGAGSPLHF. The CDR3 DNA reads TGTGCCAGCTCATCGGGGGCAGGGTCACCCCTCCACTTT. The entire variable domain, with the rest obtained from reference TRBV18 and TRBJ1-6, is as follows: NAGVMQNPRHLVRRRGQEARLRCSPMKGHSHVYWYRQLPEEGLKFMVYLQKENIIDESGMPKERFSAEFPKEGPSILRIQQVVRGDSAAYFCASSSGAGSPLHFGNGTRLTVT.

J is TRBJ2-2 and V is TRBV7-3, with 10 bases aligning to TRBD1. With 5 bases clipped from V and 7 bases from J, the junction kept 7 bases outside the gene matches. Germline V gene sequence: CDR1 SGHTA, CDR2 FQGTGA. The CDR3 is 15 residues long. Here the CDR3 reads CASSRTGGFLGELFF. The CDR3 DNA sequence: TGTGCCAGCAGCCGGACAGGGGGGTTCCTCGGGGAGCTGTTTTTT.

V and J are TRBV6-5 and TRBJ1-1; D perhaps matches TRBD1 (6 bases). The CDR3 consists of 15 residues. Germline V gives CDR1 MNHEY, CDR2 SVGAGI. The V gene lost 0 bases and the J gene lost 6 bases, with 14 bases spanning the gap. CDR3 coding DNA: TGTGCCAGCAGTTACTCGCTGACAGGACCGGCTGAAGCTTTCTTT. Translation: CASSYSLTGPAEAFF.

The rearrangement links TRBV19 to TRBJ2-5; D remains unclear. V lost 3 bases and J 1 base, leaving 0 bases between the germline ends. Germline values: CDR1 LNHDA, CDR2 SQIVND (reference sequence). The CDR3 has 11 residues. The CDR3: CASSIQETQYF. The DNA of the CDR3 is TGTGCCAGTAGTATCCAAGAGACCCAGTACTTC.

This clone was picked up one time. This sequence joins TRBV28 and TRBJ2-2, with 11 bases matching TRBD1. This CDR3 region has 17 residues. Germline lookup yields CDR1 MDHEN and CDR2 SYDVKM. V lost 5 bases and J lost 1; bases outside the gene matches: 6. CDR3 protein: CASSQGGTGGNTGELFF. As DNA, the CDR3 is TGTGCCAGCAGTCAAGGCGGGACAGGGGGGAACACCGGGGAGCTGTTTTTT.

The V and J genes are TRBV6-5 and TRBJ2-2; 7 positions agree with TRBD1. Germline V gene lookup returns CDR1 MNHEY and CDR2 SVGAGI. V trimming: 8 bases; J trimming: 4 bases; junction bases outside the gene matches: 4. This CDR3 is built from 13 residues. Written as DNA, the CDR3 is TGTGCCAGCGGGACAGTTACCACCGGGGAGCTGTTTTTT. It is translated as CASGTVTTGELFF.

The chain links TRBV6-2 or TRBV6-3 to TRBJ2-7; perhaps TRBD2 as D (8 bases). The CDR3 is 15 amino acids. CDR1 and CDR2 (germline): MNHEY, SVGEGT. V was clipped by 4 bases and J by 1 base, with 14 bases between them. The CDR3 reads CASSSGGTASYEQYV. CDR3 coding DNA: TGTGCCAGCAGTTCGGGGGGGACAGCTTCCTACGAGCAGTACGTC.

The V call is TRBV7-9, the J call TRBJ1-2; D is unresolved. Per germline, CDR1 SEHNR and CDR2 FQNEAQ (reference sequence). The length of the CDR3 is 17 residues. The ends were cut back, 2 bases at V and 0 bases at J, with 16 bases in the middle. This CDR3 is CASSLIGGQPTNYGYTF. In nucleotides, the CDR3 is TGTGCCAGCAGCTTAATAGGCGGCCAACCCACTAACTATGGCTACACCTTC.

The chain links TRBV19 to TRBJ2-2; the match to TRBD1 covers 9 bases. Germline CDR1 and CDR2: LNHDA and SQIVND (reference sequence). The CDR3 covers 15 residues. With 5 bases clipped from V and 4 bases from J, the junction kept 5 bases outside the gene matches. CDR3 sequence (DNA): TGTGCCAGTAGTCCGACAGGGGGTCGCACCGGGGAGCTGTTTTTT. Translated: CASSPTGGRTGELFF.

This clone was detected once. The DNA of the CDR3 is TGTGCCAGCAGTCGTAGCGGGGGGCTTCAAGAGACCCAGTACTTC. Translating it yields CASSRSGGLQETQYF. The chain combines TRBV28 with TRBJ2-5, with 10 positions matching TRBD2. V lost 5 bases and J lost 2; bases outside the gene matches: 5. The germline gives CDR1 MDHEN, CDR2 SYDVKM. The CDR3 is 15 residues long.

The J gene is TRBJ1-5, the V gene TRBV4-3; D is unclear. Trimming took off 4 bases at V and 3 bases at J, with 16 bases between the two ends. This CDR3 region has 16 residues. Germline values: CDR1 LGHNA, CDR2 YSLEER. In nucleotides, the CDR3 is TGCGCCAGCAGCCGACTCCCGACCCCCCACAATCAGCCCCAGCATTTT. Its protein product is CASSRLPTPHNQPQHF.

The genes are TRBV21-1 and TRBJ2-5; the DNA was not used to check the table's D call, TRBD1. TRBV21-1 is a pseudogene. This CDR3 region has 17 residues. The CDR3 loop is CASSKDRWTGSRETQYF. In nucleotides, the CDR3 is TGTGCCAGCAGCAAAGATCGGTGGACAGGGTCAAGAGAGACCCAGTACTTC.

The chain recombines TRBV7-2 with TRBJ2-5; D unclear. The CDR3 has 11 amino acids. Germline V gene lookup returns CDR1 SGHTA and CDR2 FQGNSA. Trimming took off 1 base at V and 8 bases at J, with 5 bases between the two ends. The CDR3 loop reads CASSLETTQYF. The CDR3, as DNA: TGTGCCAGCAGCTTAGAAACTACCCAGTACTTC.